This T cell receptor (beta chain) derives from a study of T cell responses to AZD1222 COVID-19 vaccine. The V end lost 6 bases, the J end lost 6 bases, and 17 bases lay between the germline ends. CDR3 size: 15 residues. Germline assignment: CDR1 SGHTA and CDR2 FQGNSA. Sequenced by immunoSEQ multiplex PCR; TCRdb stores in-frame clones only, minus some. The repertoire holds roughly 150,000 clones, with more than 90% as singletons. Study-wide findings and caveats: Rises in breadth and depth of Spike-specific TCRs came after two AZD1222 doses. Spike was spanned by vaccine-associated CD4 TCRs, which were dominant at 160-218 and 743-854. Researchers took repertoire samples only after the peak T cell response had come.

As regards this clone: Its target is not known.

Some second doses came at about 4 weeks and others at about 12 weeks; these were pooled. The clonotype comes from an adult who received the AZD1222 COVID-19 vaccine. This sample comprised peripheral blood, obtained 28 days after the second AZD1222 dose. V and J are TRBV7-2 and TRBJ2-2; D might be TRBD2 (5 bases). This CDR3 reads CASRRTSAAPGELFF. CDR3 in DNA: TGTGCCAGCAGACGAACATCAGCGGCCCCCGGGGAGCTGTTTTTT.